Detailed here is one TCR beta chain. Its antigen is as yet unknown. The record originates from a study of graft-versus-host responses after intestinal transplantation. Study details: Those transplanted obtained multivisceral, liver-intestinal, or isolated intestinal grafts. Induction with anti-thymocyte globulin, then tacrolimus and steroids for roughly 3 years, was given to all recipients.

Profiling relied on immunoSEQ multiplex PCR, and the TCRdb table lists in-frame clones only, not all of them. There are approximately 58,000 clones in the sample; around 90% occur only once, and approximately 2.7% lies in the top ten. Notes on the study in general: Peak GvH clone levels in circulation were associated with early post-transplant HvG declines.

This CDR3 comprises 14 residues. CDR1 and CDR2 (germline): MNHEY, SMNVEV (reference sequence). V was trimmed by 2 bases and J by 6 bases, leaving 14 bases between them. The gene calls are TRBV27 and TRBJ2-7; D remains unclear. This clonotype was sampled from a human patient who received an intestinal transplant, so some T cells may come from the graft donor. Sequences were derived from PBMCs, sampled around 120 days after intestinal transplantation. CDR3 coding DNA: TGTGCCAGCAGTTTAGGACGGTCCTTTACCGAGCAGTACTTC. Translation gives CASSLGRSFTEQYF.